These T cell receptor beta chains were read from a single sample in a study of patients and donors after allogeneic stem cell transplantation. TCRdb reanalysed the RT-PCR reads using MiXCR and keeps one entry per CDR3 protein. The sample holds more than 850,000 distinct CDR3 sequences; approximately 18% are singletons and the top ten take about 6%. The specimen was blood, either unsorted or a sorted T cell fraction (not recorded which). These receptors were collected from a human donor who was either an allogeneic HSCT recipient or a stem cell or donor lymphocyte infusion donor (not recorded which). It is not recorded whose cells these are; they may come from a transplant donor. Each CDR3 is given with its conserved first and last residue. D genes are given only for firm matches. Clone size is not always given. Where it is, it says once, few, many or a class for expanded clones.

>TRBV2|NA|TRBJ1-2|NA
TGTGCCAGCAGTGACAGGTCCACACTCCTCTATGGCTACACCTTC
CASSDRSTLLYGYTF
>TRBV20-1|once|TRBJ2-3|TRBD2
TGCAGTGCTGGGACTAGGGCAGATACGCAGTATTTT
CSAGTRADTQYF
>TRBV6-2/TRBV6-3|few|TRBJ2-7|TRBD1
TGTGCCAGCAGTCGGACAGGTCCCTACGAGCAGTACTTC
CASSRTGPYEQYF
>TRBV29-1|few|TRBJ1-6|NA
TGCAGCGCGGGGGACGCTCCTAATTCACCCCCCCACTTT
CSAGDAPNSPPHF
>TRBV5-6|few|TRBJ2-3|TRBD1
TGTGCCAGCACCTTCGGACAGGGTAGGACAGATACGCAGTATTTT
CASTFGQGRTDTQYF
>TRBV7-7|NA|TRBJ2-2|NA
TGTGCTAGCAGCGGCTCTATTGCTGAGGACGCCGGGGAGCTGTTTTTT
CASSGSIAEDAGELFF
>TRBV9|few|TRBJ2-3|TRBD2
TGTGCCAGCAGCCCGGGGGGGTTAGGTACGCAGTATTTT
CASSPGGLGTQYF
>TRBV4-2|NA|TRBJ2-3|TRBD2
TGTGCCAGCAGCCCCAAGTGGCGGGAGGAAGCAGATACGCAGTATTTT
CASSPKWREEADTQYF
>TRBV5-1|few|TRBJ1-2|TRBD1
TGCGCCAGCAGCAGATCGACAGGGGACTATGGCTACACCTTC
CASSRSTGDYGYTF
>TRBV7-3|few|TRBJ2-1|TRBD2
TGTGCCAGCAGCCCCGGACTAGCGGGAGAAGTTAGGTACAATGAGCAGTTCTTC
CASSPGLAGEVRYNEQFF
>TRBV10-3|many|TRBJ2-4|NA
TGTGCCATCAGTGAGACCACAAACATTCAGTACTTC
CAISETTNIQYF
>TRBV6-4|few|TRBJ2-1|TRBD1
TGTGCCAGCAGTGCAATTCAGGGGGACTCCTACAATGAGCAGTTCTTC
CASSAIQGDSYNEQFF
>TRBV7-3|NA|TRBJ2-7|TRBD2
TGTGCCCGGGGGGGCGAGCAGTACTTC
CARGGEQYF
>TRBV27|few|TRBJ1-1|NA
TGTGCCAGCCTTTGGGGCACTGAAGCTTTCTTT
CASLWGTEAFF
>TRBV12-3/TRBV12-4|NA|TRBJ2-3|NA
TGTGCCCCAGGGTGGGGCACAGATACGCAGTATTTT
CAPGWGTDTQYF
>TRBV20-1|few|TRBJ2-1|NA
TGCAGTGCTAGAGATCGCGCAGGTCACAATGAGCAGTTCTTC
CSARDRAGHNEQFF
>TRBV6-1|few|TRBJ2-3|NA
TGTGCCAGCAGTCCGTCGACAGGTTATACGCAGTATTTT
CASSPSTGYTQYF
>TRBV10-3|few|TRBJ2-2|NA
TGTGCCACACACCCCCCAGCACCACGGACCGGGGAGCTGTTTTTT
CATHPPAPRTGELFF
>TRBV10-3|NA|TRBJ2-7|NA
TGTGCCACCAAGAGGGGTTCGGGTCTAGCGACGAGCTACGAGCAGTACTTC
CATKRGSGLATSYEQYF
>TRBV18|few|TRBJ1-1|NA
TGTGCCAGCTCACCACCTTTTGGCAGGGGTGTTGCTGAAGCTTTCTTT
CASSPPFGRGVAEAFF
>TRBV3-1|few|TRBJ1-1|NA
TGTGCCAGCAGCCAAGAAGGCTTGAGGGGTACTGAAGCTTTCTTT
CASSQEGLRGTEAFF
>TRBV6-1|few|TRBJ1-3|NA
TGTGCCAGCAGTGATTCCCTGGCGGACACCATATATTTT
CASSDSLADTIYF
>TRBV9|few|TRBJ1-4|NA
TGTGCCAGCAGCGTAGAATCAAGGGGTAGCGAAAAACTGTTTTTT
CASSVESRGSEKLFF